Described below is a single T cell receptor beta chain sequence and its context. The antigen it recognizes is unknown. The input lacks base qualities; no much larger clone sits a single base away. This specimen comes from a study of neoadjuvant anti-PD-1 for oral cavity cancer listed by TCRdb under 2021. Regarding the complete study: Three to four biweekly doses of nivolumab at 3 mg/kg were mostly administered to patients before curative-intent surgical resection. A fourth nivolumab dose was given around day 43 to patients without progression, and definitive surgical resection was performed in those patients on days 50-56. Patients with complete response, partial response or stable disease by RECIST 1.1 were defined as responders, whereas patients with progression were defined as non-responders. The parent correlative cohort included some 13 patients, with a 33% response rate. Study-wide findings and limitations: TCR analyses included only a few patients per response group, and the authors called for larger cohorts for validation. Higher pretreatment blood Treg/Th17 ratios correlated with higher pretreatment blood TCRbeta clonality and lower post-treatment tumor TCRbeta clonality. Within PBMCs, T cell clonality (Gini index) was significantly higher in non-responders than responders after neoadjuvant nivolumab.

Relative to germline, V is 2 bases shorter and J is 5 bases shorter, with 12 bases between their ends. For CDR1 and CDR2, the germline V gene lists MNHEY and SVGAGI. There are 14 amino acids in the CDR3, from cysteine to phenylalanine inclusive. Left in the record is the CDR3 DNA by itself, 42 bases read in frame from the first base. The time point label on this specimen signifies: after neoadjuvant nivolumab, at surgical resection. Patients were newly diagnosed with stage II-IVA oral cavity squamous cell carcinoma and had received no prior systemic or radiation treatment. Everyone in the cohort had locally advanced, HPV-negative oral cavity squamous cell carcinoma. Peripheral blood mononuclear cells were analyzed directly, without maintenance or expansion in culture. Samples were obtained from a longitudinal correlative study of a single-arm phase II trial of neoadjuvant nivolumab in oral cavity squamous cell carcinoma. Genomic DNA-based TCRbeta sequencing was performed on subject-matched pre- and post-treatment PBMCs and tumors from three responders and three non-responders. Peripheral blood mononuclear cells were collected before nivolumab treatment and again after treatment, at the time of surgery. The Maxwell RSC DNA from Cells kit was used to extract genomic DNA from PBMCs.

For deep sequencing, PBMC libraries mostly used 450 to 550 ng of input genomic DNA, with six replicates for each sample. The immunoSEQ hsTCRbeta kit was used to prepare TCRbeta libraries, following the manufacturer's instructions. An Illumina NovaSeq 6000 S4 flow cell was used to sequence the final libraries, which had first been combined to 3 nM. On the authors' methods: The immunoSEQ Analyzer handled quality control and preprocessing of the raw data. The analysis was limited to productive rearrangements, and each clonotype was defined by a unique CDR3 amino acid sequence. Repertoire clonality was estimated as the Gini-Simpson index, which was computed with the R package tcR. Student's t test was used to compare Gini indices, while Pearson correlation assessed associations with tumor size change. This immuneACCESS table, as held by TCRdb, lists in-frame sequences with V and J called but not all clones. Of the missing ones, under half trace to an unresolved V gene in checked studies; the others have no known cause. The D gene and trimming were derived from the DNA, and the V and J assignments and clone size from that table. The sample yields 68,000 or so clones; roughly 85% were counted once. 3.4% of the sample is taken by the ten largest.

This sample comprised PBMCs, obtained after nivolumab (anti-PD-1) treatment. The rearranged chain carries TRBV6-5 and TRBJ2-5; the D assignment is uncertain and may be TRBD1 or TRBD2, with 6 bases supporting each. This receptor was obtained from a person aged 40 to 85 with oral cavity squamous cell carcinoma. The DNA sequence reads TGTGCCAGCAGTTACGTCGGGGGCGGGGAGACCCAGTACTTC. Its coded protein is CASSYVGGGETQYF.